The rows below give T cell receptor beta chains drawn from one sample of a study of T cells in localized non-small cell lung cancer. Data came from immunoSEQ multiplex PCR; TCRdb stores just in-frame clones and leaves some out. The sample lists 9,800 or so clones; about 43% were seen once. The sample was lymph node tissue, taken before any cancer treatment. These receptors all come from a woman aged 40-70 years with stage I lung adenocarcinoma. The CDR3 runs from the conserved cysteine through the conserved F or W. A D gene is named only where the DNA matches it firmly. Size tells how often a clone was seen (once, few, many) or the class of an expanded clone, and some rows leave it out.

DNA: TGTGCCAGCAGCTCACCTGGGGGGACTAGCACAGATACGCAGTATTTT; CDR3: CASSSPGGTSTDTQYF; size: NA; D: NA; J: TRBJ2-3; V: TRBV9; length: 16
DNA: TGTGCCAGCTCACCTACTGTAGGGGCAACTAACTATGGCTACACCTTC; CDR3: CASSPTVGATNYGYTF; size: NA; D: NA; J: TRBJ1-2; V: TRBV18; length: 16
DNA: TGTGCCTGGAGCCCTACCCAGGGGGGCACTGAAGCTTTCTTT; CDR3: CAWSPTQGGTEAFF; size: NA; D: TRBD1; J: TRBJ1-1; V: TRBV30; length: 14
DNA: TGCGCCAGCAGTGATGACTTTTACACTGAAGCTTTCTTT; CDR3: CASSDDFYTEAFF; size: NA; D: NA; J: TRBJ1-1; V: TRBV10-2; length: 13
DNA: TGTGCCAGTAGTATAGGGGCTAATGAGCAGTTCTTC; CDR3: CASSIGANEQFF; size: NA; D: NA; J: TRBJ2-1; V: TRBV19; length: 12
DNA: TGTGCCAGTAGTTTGGGACTAGCGGGGTCCTACGAGCAGTACTTC; CDR3: CASSLGLAGSYEQYF; size: NA; D: TRBD2; J: TRBJ2-7; V: TRBV19; length: 15
DNA: TGTGCCTGGAGTGGGAGGTCGAATGGCTACACCTTC; CDR3: CAWSGRSNGYTF; size: few; D: NA; J: TRBJ1-2; V: TRBV30; length: 12
DNA: TGTGCCAGTAGTTCGCGATGGGGCCAGATGAACACCGGGGAGCTGTTTTTT; CDR3: CASSSRWGQMNTGELFF; size: NA; D: NA; J: TRBJ2-2; V: TRBV19; length: 17
DNA: TGTGCCAGTAGTATAGAAGGACAGGGCACAGATACGCAGTATTTT; CDR3: CASSIEGQGTDTQYF; size: few; D: TRBD1; J: TRBJ2-3; V: TRBV19; length: 15
DNA: TGTGCCACAGGGATAGATGGGGTCCCAGATACGCAGTATTTT; CDR3: CATGIDGVPDTQYF; size: NA; D: NA; J: TRBJ2-3; V: TRBV12-2; length: 14
DNA: TGTGCCAGCAGCTCCGGTGGGGGGGCGAGTGGCTACACCTTC; CDR3: CASSSGGGASGYTF; size: NA; D: NA; J: TRBJ1-2; V: TRBV11-3; length: 14
DNA: TGTGCCAGCAGTGAGGGATGGGACAGGGGTGAGCAGTTCTTC; CDR3: CASSEGWDRGEQFF; size: few; D: TRBD1; J: TRBJ2-1; V: TRBV6-8; length: 14
DNA: TGTGCCAGCTCGCCAGGCCAAACTTCACCCCTCCACTTT; CDR3: CASSPGQTSPLHF; size: NA; D: NA; J: TRBJ1-6; V: TRBV18; length: 13
DNA: TGTGCCAGTAGTCGGGGGAACGGGGAGCTGTTTTTT; CDR3: CASSRGNGELFF; size: few; D: NA; J: TRBJ2-2; V: TRBV19; length: 12
DNA: TGTGCCAGTAGTATTGGGACAGCGAACACTGAAGCTTTCTTT; CDR3: CASSIGTANTEAFF; size: NA; D: TRBD1; J: TRBJ1-1; V: TRBV19; length: 14
DNA: TGTGCCATCAGTGAGGCCGCCTACACCGGGGAGCTGTTTTTT; CDR3: CAISEAAYTGELFF; size: NA; D: NA; J: TRBJ2-2; V: TRBV10-3; length: 14
DNA: TGTGCCAGTAGTATAGTATACGGGACGTCTGGAAACACCATATATTTT; CDR3: CASSIVYGTSGNTIYF; size: NA; D: NA; J: TRBJ1-3; V: TRBV19; length: 16
DNA: TGTGCCAGCAGCTCATCGGACATTGAGGAAAAACTGTTTTTT; CDR3: CASSSSDIEEKLFF; size: NA; D: NA; J: TRBJ1-4; V: TRBV11-3; length: 14
DNA: TGTGCTAGTGGTTTGGTATTGGCAGCCCTTTACAATGAGCAGTTCTTC; CDR3: CASGLVLAALYNEQFF; size: NA; D: NA; J: TRBJ2-1; V: TRBV12-5; length: 16
DNA: TGTGCCAGTAGTATAGCAGGGGCGAATCAGCCCCAGCATTTT; CDR3: CASSIAGANQPQHF; size: NA; D: NA; J: TRBJ1-5; V: TRBV19; length: 14
DNA: TGTGCCAGCAGCTCTTACAGAGACGGCAATCAGCCCCAGCATTTT; CDR3: CASSSYRDGNQPQHF; size: few; D: NA; J: TRBJ1-5; V: TRBV11-3; length: 15
DNA: TGTGCCAGCAGTAAATGGCAGGACCCACGGCAGCCTTATGGCTACACCTTC; CDR3: CASSKWQDPRQPYGYTF; size: NA; D: NA; J: TRBJ1-2; V: TRBV6-8; length: 17
DNA: TGTGCCAGCAGTCAGAACAGGGGATTGGACTATGGCTACACCTTC; CDR3: CASSQNRGLDYGYTF; size: NA; D: TRBD1; J: TRBJ1-2; V: TRBV6-8; length: 15
DNA: TGTGCCAGCAGCTTAGTTTCCAGCACAAATCAGCCCCAGCATTTT; CDR3: CASSLVSSTNQPQHF; size: few; D: NA; J: TRBJ1-5; V: TRBV11-3; length: 15
DNA: TGTGCCAGCAGCTTTACAGAGAACACCGGGGAGCTGTTTTTT; CDR3: CASSFTENTGELFF; size: few; D: NA; J: TRBJ2-2; V: TRBV7-2; length: 14
DNA: TGCGCCAGCAGCCAAATGGGGAGCCAAAACTATGGCTACACCTTC; CDR3: CASSQMGSQNYGYTF; size: NA; D: NA; J: TRBJ1-2; V: TRBV4-1; length: 15
DNA: TGTGCCAGCTCACCACCGGGTCAGGGTGGTTCTAATTCACCCCTCCACTTT; CDR3: CASSPPGQGGSNSPLHF; size: once; D: NA; J: TRBJ1-6; V: TRBV18; length: 17
DNA: TGTGCCAGCAGCCCCCCCCGGGGGGGCGGAGAGACCCAGTACTTC; CDR3: CASSPPRGGGETQYF; size: NA; D: TRBD2; J: TRBJ2-5; V: TRBV14; length: 15
DNA: TGTGCCAGTAGCCCTTTAACGAACACTGAAGCTTTCTTT; CDR3: CASSPLTNTEAFF; size: few; D: NA; J: TRBJ1-1; V: TRBV19; length: 13
DNA: TGTGCCTGGAGTATCGGAGGTTTACTTAGCAATCAGCCCCAGCATTTT; CDR3: CAWSIGGLLSNQPQHF; size: NA; D: NA; J: TRBJ1-5; V: TRBV30; length: 16
DNA: TGTGCCAGCTCACCAGATAGTTATGGCTACACCTTC; CDR3: CASSPDSYGYTF; size: NA; D: NA; J: TRBJ1-2; V: TRBV18; length: 12
DNA: TGTGCCAGCTCACCGGGGGGGACACTACAATATGGCTACACCTTC; CDR3: CASSPGGTLQYGYTF; size: NA; D: NA; J: TRBJ1-2; V: TRBV18; length: 15
DNA: TGTGCCAGTAGTATACCGTCCGGACAGCAGCCCCAGCATTTT; CDR3: CASSIPSGQQPQHF; size: NA; D: NA; J: TRBJ1-5; V: TRBV19; length: 14
DNA: TGTGCCAGTAGTCCATACACCACCCCCGGGATTGAAGCTTTCTTT; CDR3: CASSPYTTPGIEAFF; size: NA; D: NA; J: TRBJ1-1; V: TRBV19; length: 15
DNA: TGTGCCAGCAGCCAGGGAACTGAAGCTTTCTTT; CDR3: CASSQGTEAFF; size: few; D: NA; J: TRBJ1-1; V: TRBV6-7; length: 11
DNA: TGTGCCAGCAGCTTCACGACTAGCACAGATACGCAGTATTTT; CDR3: CASSFTTSTDTQYF; size: many; D: NA; J: TRBJ2-3; V: TRBV11-3; length: 14